Below are 8 T cell receptor beta chains sequenced from a single sample in a study of blood T cell repertoires in COVID-19. Sequencing was performed with immunoSEQ multiplex PCR; in TCRdb, only in-frame clones are kept and a portion is missing. The sample consists of about 73,000 clones, 83% of them appearing once. The sequenced sample was peripheral blood. These receptors were taken from a woman in her sixties with acute or convalescent COVID-19.

The chain uses TRBV6-1 and TRBJ1-2, with a possible D match to TRBD1 (5 bases). CDR3 size: 15 residues. Trimming stripped 1 base from V and 0 bases from J, with 9 bases between. CDR1 and CDR2 (germline): MNHNS, SASEGT. CDR3 in DNA: TGTGCCAGCAGTGAAGAGTGGGGGGCTAACTATGGCTACACCTTC. Residues: CASSEEWGANYGYTF.

The chain employs TRBV6-5 and TRBJ1-1; the D gene is possibly TRBD1 (6 bases). V lost 7 bases and J lost 3, with 18 bases in between. From germline, CDR1 is MNHEY and CDR2 SVGAGI. CDR3 length equals 15 residues. CDR3 in DNA: TGTGCCAGCAAACCCTCACGGGGGGCGGACACTGAAGCTTTCTTT. This encodes CASKPSRGADTEAFF.

This clone was recorded a few times. The rearrangement joins TRBV11-2 to TRBJ2-2; possibly TRBD2 for D (5 bases). The V end lost 2 bases, the J end lost 4 bases, and 11 bases lay between the germline ends. Germline V gene lookup returns CDR1 SGHAT and CDR2 FQNNGV. This CDR3 is 15 amino acids long. CDR3 DNA: TGTGCCAGCAGCTTAACTAGTGGGTTCACCGGGGAGCTGTTTTTT. Translating gives CASSLTSGFTGELFF.

The chain has TRBV7-9 and TRBJ1-4, with 9 positions matching TRBD1. J was trimmed by 7 bases and V by 5 bases; bases with no gene match: 5. This CDR3 spans 14 amino acids. Germline V CDR1 and CDR2: SEHNR, FQNEAQ (reference sequence). The CDR3 DNA is TGTGCCAGCAGCGAAACAGGGGGCGGTGAAAAACTGTTTTTT. The encoded protein is CASSETGGGEKLFF. Full variable domain (outside the CDR3, taken from reference TRBV7-9 and TRBJ1-4): DTGVSQNPRHKITKRGQNVTFRCDPISEHNRLYWYRQTLGQGPEFLTYFQNEAQLEKSRLLSDRFSAERPKGSFSTLEIQRTEQGDSAMYLCASSETGGGEKLFFGSGTQLSVL.

This sequence joins TRBV6-6 and TRBJ2-1; maybe TRBD1 (6 bases). Germline V CDR1 and CDR2: MNHNY, SVGAGI (reference sequence). The V end was cut by 6 bases, the J end by 8 bases, with 20 bases between. The CDR3 loop spans 15 amino acids. CDR3 sequence reads: CASRTQGFPKYEQFF. CDR3 DNA sequence: TGTGCCAGCAGAACACAGGGATTCCCTAAATATGAGCAGTTCTTC.

The CDR3 nucleotides are TGTGCCAGCACCAGAAGCCAGGGAAGTAATGAAAAACTGTTTTTT. Protein product: CASTRSQGSNEKLFF. The chain employs TRBV2 and TRBJ1-4, with D perhaps TRBD1 (5 bases). CDR1 is SNHLY and CDR2 is FYNNEI in the germline V gene. The CDR3 covers 15 residues. V was shortened by 7 bases and J by 4 bases, with 16 bases between the two germline ends.

This sequence joins TRBV6-6 and TRBJ1-1; D is unclear. CDR3 size: 14 residues. Trimming shortened V by 2 bases and J by 7 bases, and 14 bases separated the two germline ends. CDR1 MNHNY and CDR2 SVGAGI come from the germline V gene (reference sequence). As DNA, the CDR3 is TGTGCCAGCAGTTACAACGCAGCAGGAGGTGAAGCTTTCTTT. It codes for CASSYNAAGGEAFF.

This clone was seen a single time. At the DNA level, this CDR3 is encoded by other sequences in the same sample as well. CDR3 sequence reads: CASSYLNSPLHF. CDR3 bases: TGTGCCAGCAGTTACCTTAATTCACCCCTCCACTTT. V usage is TRBV6-5 and J usage is TRBJ1-6, with no clear D. The germline V gene encodes CDR1 MNHEY and CDR2 SVGAGI. The ends were cut back, 2 bases at V and 6 bases at J, with 2 bases in the middle. The CDR3 is made up of 12 amino acids.